Below are 3 T cell receptor beta chains sequenced from a single sample in a study of blood T cell repertoires in COVID-19. The protocol was immunoSEQ multiplex PCR, while the TCRdb copy is restricted to in-frame clones and leaves out a portion. Of 60,000 to 80,000 clones listed, around 88% are singletons. Sample: peripheral blood. The receptors here all came from an older woman with acute or convalescent COVID-19.

The CDR3 is CSASEDRDLGYTF. CDR3 coding DNA: TGCAGTGCTAGTGAAGACAGGGACCTTGGCTACACCTTC. The chain has TRBV20-1 and TRBJ1-2; 7 nucleotides agree with TRBD1. V lost 3 bases to trimming and J lost 7 bases; unmatched junction nucleotides: 8. From germline, CDR1 is DFQATT and CDR2 SNEGSKA (reference sequence). This CDR3 is built from 13 residues.

The V call is TRBV6-2 or TRBV6-3, the J call TRBJ2-3; possibly TRBD1 for D (6 bases). V lost 5 bases, J lost 3 bases, and 18 bases lay in between. This CDR3 is built from 16 residues. CDR1 and CDR2 from the germline V gene are MNHEY and SVGEGT. CDR3 in amino acids: CASSPPKGVGTDTQYF. CDR3 nucleotide sequence: TGTGCCAGCAGTCCCCCTAAGGGGGTCGGAACAGATACGCAGTATTTT.

The chain recombines TRBV7-2 with TRBJ1-4; maybe TRBD1 (5 bases). Trimming cost V 2 bases and J 6 bases, with 7 bases left between them. This CDR3 has 13 amino acids. Germline-derived CDR1 and CDR2 are SGHTA and FQGNSA. The CDR3 bases are TGTGCCAGCAGCTTAAGCAGGGATGAAAAACTGTTTTTT. Protein product: CASSLSRDEKLFF.